Below, 21 T cell receptor beta chains from the same sample are listed, as sequenced in a study of blood T cell repertoires in COVID-19. Clones were read by immunoSEQ multiplex PCR, and TCRdb kept only the in-frame ones, dropping some. The sample consists of around 76,000 clones, around 83% of them appearing once. What was sequenced was peripheral blood. The receptors were gathered from a man aged 25-45 years with COVID-19, enrolled during active disease.

V gene TRBV18 combines with J gene TRBJ1-2; 10 bases line up with TRBD1. CDR3 length: 13 amino acids. The trim removed 3 bases at V and 9 bases at J, leaving 4 bases unmatched. Germline V gene data show CDR1 as KGHSH and CDR2 as LQKENI. CDR3 sequence: CASSPGQGVSYTF. CDR3 DNA: TGTGCCAGCTCACCCGGACAGGGGGTGAGCTACACCTTC.

This chain joins TRBV7-8 and TRBJ2-1; 9 bases match TRBD1. Germline CDR1 SGHVS, CDR2 FQNEAQ. With 3 bases clipped from V and 4 bases from J, the junction kept 4 bases outside the gene matches. This CDR3 is built from 15 residues. CDR3 in amino acids: CASSFRTGEYNEQFF. CDR3 coding DNA: TGTGCCAGCAGCTTTCGGACAGGGGAATACAATGAGCAGTTCTTC.

This clone was found a few times. The rearrangement joins TRBV19 to TRBJ1-2; D may be TRBD1 (6 bases). The CDR3 has 12 amino acids. Germline V CDR1 and CDR2: LNHDA, SQIVND (reference sequence). The V end was cut by 5 bases, the J end by 8 bases, with 12 bases between. CDR3 sequence (DNA): TGTGCCAGTAGTCCCGAGGGGGAAGGCTACACCTTC. Translated, it gives CASSPEGEGYTF.

The gene calls are TRBV7-2 and TRBJ2-3; no firm D call. Germline V CDR1 and CDR2: SGHTA, FQGNSA. Trimming took 5 bases from V and 1 from J, leaving 13 bases between them. The CDR3 length is 15 residues. CDR3 coding DNA: TGTGCCAGCAGCGTGAATGGGCAGCGCACAGATACGCAGTATTTT. Translation gives CASSVNGQRTDTQYF.

The rearrangement joins TRBV9 to TRBJ2-5, with D possibly being TRBD2 (6 bases). Trimming shortened V by 0 bases and J by 3 bases, and 15 bases separated the two germline ends. The CDR3 spans 16 residues. Looked up from germline, CDR1 is SGDLS and CDR2 is YYNGEE. Here the CDR3 reads CASSVAPGRSEETQYF. Written as DNA, the CDR3 is TGTGCCAGCAGCGTAGCTCCGGGGAGGTCTGAAGAGACCCAGTACTTC.

This clone was seen just once. This sequence joins TRBV28 and TRBJ2-7, with 8 positions matching TRBD2. Losses at the gene ends were 7 bases for V and 4 bases for J; bases not matched to a gene: 9. The CDR3 totals 14 residues. Germline V gene data show CDR1 as MDHEN and CDR2 as SYDVKM. The CDR3 region has the DNA TGTGCCAGCAATAATAGCGGGACTAAGTACGAGCAGTACTTC. Its protein is CASNNSGTKYEQYF. The full variable domain, with the rest looked up from reference TRBV28 and TRBJ2-7, is DVKVTQSSRYLVKRTGEKVFLECVQDMDHENMFWYRQDPGLGLRLIYFSYDVKMKEKGDIPEGYSVSREKKERFSLILESASTNQTSMYLCASNNSGTKYEQYFGPGTRLTVT.

The rearrangement links TRBV6-2 or TRBV6-3 to TRBJ2-1; TRBD1 aligns across 9 bases. The CDR3 is made up of 15 amino acids. With V trimmed by 2 bases and J by 7 bases, 6 bases remained unmatched. Germline lookup yields CDR1 MNHEY and CDR2 SVGEGT. This chain's CDR3 is CASSYGTGLWNEQFF. DNA of the CDR3: TGTGCCAGCAGTTACGGGACAGGGCTTTGGAATGAGCAGTTCTTC.

The V and J genes are TRBV27 and TRBJ2-7; 11 bases match TRBD1. The V and J ends lost 6 bases and 2 bases, in that order; junction bases with no gene match: 3. Germline V gives CDR1 MNHEY, CDR2 SMNVEV (reference sequence). The CDR3 has 14 residues. CDR3 amino acids: CASSRTGGTYEQYF. For the CDR3, the DNA is TGTGCCAGCAGCCGGACAGGGGGCACCTACGAGCAGTACTTC.

The chain couples TRBV3-1 (or the pseudogene TRBV3-2) to TRBJ2-5; the D gene is possibly TRBD1 (6 bases). From germline, CDR1 is LGHDT and CDR2 YNNKEL (reference sequence). This CDR3 is 15 amino acids long. V was cut by 4 bases and J by 0 bases, with 12 bases left in between. The CDR3 nucleotides read TGTGCCAGCAGCCGGGGGCCCAGCAACCAAGAGACCCAGTACTTC. Protein sequence: CASSRGPSNQETQYF.

The V and J genes are TRBV27 and TRBJ1-1; tentative D call: TRBD1 (6 bases). CDR1 is MNHEY, CDR2 SMNVEV, per germline (reference sequence). The CDR3 has 14 amino acids. V shed 5 bases and J shed 1 base, with 11 bases lying between them. CDR3 protein: CASSPGTPNTEAFF. The CDR3 coding sequence is TGTGCCAGCAGTCCCGGGACACCGAACACTGAAGCTTTCTTT.

This chain connects TRBV4-1 to TRBJ2-1; TRBD1 is a possible D gene (5 bases). Germline CDR1 and CDR2: MGHRA and YSYEKL. The CDR3 spans 14 residues. With 1 base removed from V and 6 bases from J, the gap between germline ends came to 10 bases. CDR3 in amino acids: CASSQGLRGNEQFF. The CDR3 nucleotides read TGCGCCAGCAGCCAAGGGTTAAGGGGCAATGAGCAGTTCTTC.

V and J are TRBV6-6 and TRBJ2-1; 7 bases match TRBD2. Germline CDR1 MNHNY, CDR2 SVGAGI (reference sequence). This CDR3 is built from 15 residues. The V and J ends lost 6 bases and 6 bases, in that order; junction bases with no gene match: 11. The CDR3 coding sequence is TGTGCCAGCAGCCCCGGGGCTAGCGGACTCAATGAGCAGTTCTTC. Translated: CASSPGASGLNEQFF.

This chain links TRBV4-3 with TRBJ2-4; D is perhaps TRBD2 (7 bases). V gave up 3 bases and J gave up 0 bases, with 15 bases separating them. The CDR3 is 17 amino acids. Germline V gene sequence: CDR1 LGHNA, CDR2 YSLEER. CDR3 in amino acids: CASSHGGADLAKNIQYF. The CDR3 bases are TGCGCCAGCAGCCATGGGGGGGCGGATTTAGCCAAAAACATTCAGTACTTC.

The chain joins TRBV6-2 or TRBV6-3 to TRBJ2-1, with D perhaps matching TRBD1 (6 bases). This CDR3 has 14 amino acids. Trimming removed 5 bases from V and 5 bases from J, with 13 bases in between. In germline, CDR1 is MNHEY, CDR2 SVGEGT. CDR3 sequence: CASSNRVPNNEQFF. CDR3 in DNA: TGTGCCAGCAGTAACAGGGTTCCCAACAATGAGCAGTTCTTC.

The chain couples TRBV28 to TRBJ2-1, with TRBD2 identical over 10 bases. V was clipped by 5 bases and J by 6 bases; unmatched bases: 7. CDR3 length: 15 residues. CDR1 and CDR2 from the germline V gene are MDHEN and SYDVKM. CDR3 sequence: CASSLRLAGGNEQFF. As DNA, the CDR3 is TGTGCCAGCAGTCTCCGACTAGCGGGCGGCAATGAGCAGTTCTTC.

The rearrangement uses TRBV6-2 or TRBV6-3 and TRBJ2-7; a weak D match, TRBD2 (7 bases). V was shortened by 5 bases and J by 5 bases, with 22 bases between the two germline ends. CDR1 and CDR2 from the germline V gene are MNHEY and SVGEGT. The length of the CDR3 is 16 residues. The CDR3 loop is CASSPLRGGTDHEQYF. CDR3 DNA sequence: TGTGCCAGCAGTCCGTTGCGCGGGGGCACTGACCACGAGCAGTACTTC.

This clone was found once. The chain employs TRBV6-2 or TRBV6-3 and TRBJ1-2; D is uncertain. Trimming cost V 5 bases and J 5 bases, with 9 bases left between them. This CDR3 spans 12 amino acids. The germline CDR1 and CDR2 sequences are MNHEY and SVGEGT. CDR3 residues: CASSDAQYGYTF. Here the CDR3 DNA reads TGTGCCAGCAGTGACGCACAGTATGGCTACACCTTC.

This clone was seen a handful of times. This chain joins TRBV6-5 and TRBJ1-4; 8 bases align to TRBD1. The trim removed 8 bases at V and 4 bases at J, leaving 3 bases unmatched. The CDR3 runs to 13 residues. The germline CDR1 and CDR2 sequences are MNHEY and SVGAGI. This CDR3 reads CASGQGHNEKLFF. The CDR3 bases are TGTGCCAGCGGACAGGGCCATAATGAAAAACTGTTTTTT.

The chain is built from TRBV5-1 and TRBJ1-2; 9 nucleotides match TRBD1. The CDR3 consists of 16 residues. CDR1 SGHRS and CDR2 YFSETQ come from the germline V gene. Trimming removed 0 bases from V and 8 bases from J; junction bases left unmatched: 11. CDR3 bases: TGCGCCAGCAGCTTGGACCCCTCGACAGGGGGAGAGGGCTACACCTTC. Its protein is CASSLDPSTGGEGYTF.

The gene calls are TRBV2 and TRBJ2-5, with D possibly TRBD1 on 6 matching bases. V was pared by 4 bases and J by 5 bases, with 8 bases between. Germline loops: CDR1 SNHLY, CDR2 FYNNEI. The CDR3 length is 12 residues. The CDR3 DNA follows: TGTGCCAGCAGTGGCGACAGGGAGACCCAGTACTTC. Encoded protein: CASSGDRETQYF.

This clone has just a few counts. This chain joins TRBV5-6 and TRBJ2-1, with 10 bases fitting TRBD2. Germline V gene lookup returns CDR1 SGHDT and CDR2 YYEEEE. The trim removed 3 bases at V and 9 bases at J, leaving 3 bases unmatched. CDR3 length equals 13 residues. The chain's CDR3 is CASSWQREGEQFF. The CDR3 DNA reads as TGTGCCAGCAGCTGGCAGCGGGAGGGTGAGCAGTTCTTC.